The clone carrying this T cell receptor (beta chain) was seen repeatedly, ten times or more. The germline CDR1 and CDR2 sequences are MNHNS and SASEGT. The V and J ends lost 5 bases and 5 bases respectively, with 19 bases between them. The CDR3 loop spans 15 amino acids. The entry originates in a study of regulatory T cells in long-lasting Graves disease. Regarding time point: persistent/refractory GD, antithyroid drugs over 5 years with positive TRAb. With RNA extracted from PBMCs as input, the TCR library was made. Graves' disease diagnoses followed American Thyroid Association guidelines. HTBI primers from iRepertoire and Arm-PCR of CDR3 regions yielded the TCR beta libraries. From the multiplex PCR reads, TCRdb called clonotypes with MiXCR, one entry per CDR3 protein. The table has about 290,000 distinct CDR3 sequences, 20% to 25% seen once.

J is TRBJ2-7 and V is TRBV6-1; D is possibly TRBD1 (6 bases). This clonotype originated in a female donor with Graves disease. Sequencing was performed on peripheral blood mononuclear cells (PBMCs), taken when the disease was refractory, from a patient treated with antithyroid drugs. The CDR3 DNA reads TGTGCCAGCAGTACATCCAGGGGTTTCCAAAACGAGCAGTACTTC. Translation: CASSTSRGFQNEQYF.